This T cell receptor beta chain was captured in a study of human T cells and chemical hapten exposure. Across the study: Read at 6 days, the patch tests placed 0.01% DPC on the upper back.

Many counts were recorded for this clonotype. A single record per CDR3 protein comes from TCRdb applying MiXCR to the RACE reads. The profile shows around 380,000 distinct CDR3 sequences, nearly 5% of them singletons. CDR3 length equals 12 residues. Germline-derived CDR1 and CDR2 are LNHNV and YYDKDF (reference sequence). V was shortened by 0 bases and J by 5 bases, with 3 bases between the two germline ends. Time point reported: patch test 1, 2 weeks after DPC sensitization. Treatment here: therapeutic diphenylcyclopropenone sensitization with weekly scalp DPC. The chain has TRBV15 and TRBJ2-3; D remains unclear. Sequencing was performed on whole blood, taken in connection with sensitization to the hapten diphenylcyclopropenone (DPC). The TCR comes from a woman between 50 and 59 years old with alopecia areata. Some clones in this sample may be carry-over from other donors' samples. CDR3: CATSRDLDTQYF. The CDR3 coding sequence is TGTGCCACCAGCAGAGACCTAGATACGCAGTATTTT.